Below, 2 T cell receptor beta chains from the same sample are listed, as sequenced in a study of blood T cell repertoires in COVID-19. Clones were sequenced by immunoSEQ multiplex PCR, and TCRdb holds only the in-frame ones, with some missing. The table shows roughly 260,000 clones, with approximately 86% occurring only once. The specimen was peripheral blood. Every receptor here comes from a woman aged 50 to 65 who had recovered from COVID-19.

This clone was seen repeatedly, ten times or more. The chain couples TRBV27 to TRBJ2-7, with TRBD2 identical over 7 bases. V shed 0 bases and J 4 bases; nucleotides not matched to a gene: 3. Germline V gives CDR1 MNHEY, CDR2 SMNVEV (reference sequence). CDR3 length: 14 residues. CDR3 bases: TGTGCCAGCAGTTTATCCGCTAGCGGTTACGAGCAGTACTTC. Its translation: CASSLSASGYEQYF.

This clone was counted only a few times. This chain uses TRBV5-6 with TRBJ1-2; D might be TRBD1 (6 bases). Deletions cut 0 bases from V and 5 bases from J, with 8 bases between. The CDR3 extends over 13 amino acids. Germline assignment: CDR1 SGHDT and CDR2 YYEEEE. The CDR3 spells CASSLEGGYGYTF. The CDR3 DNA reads TGTGCCAGCAGCTTGGAAGGGGGATATGGCTACACCTTC.